A single sample is the source of the 10 T cell receptor beta chains below, sequenced in a study of blood T cell repertoires in COVID-19. Only in-frame clones appear in the TCRdb table, and some are missing; sequencing was by immunoSEQ multiplex PCR. The sample contains 250,000 to 350,000 clones, roughly 88% of which appear only once. What was sequenced was peripheral blood. These receptors were obtained from a woman in her 30s with COVID-19, enrolled during active disease.

The V call is TRBV7-9, the J call TRBJ1-1; weak D call: TRBD1 (5 bases). The CDR3 is made up of 14 amino acids. Trimming took off 0 bases at V and 6 bases at J, with 11 bases between the two ends. Per germline, CDR1 SEHNR and CDR2 FQNEAQ (reference sequence). This chain's CDR3 is CASSLAGREAEAFF. The DNA for the CDR3 is TGTGCCAGCAGCTTAGCGGGCAGGGAAGCTGAAGCTTTCTTT.

This rearrangement joins TRBV24-1 to TRBJ1-2; 11 nucleotides agree with TRBD1. Unmatched junction bases numbered 3, after V lost 6 bases and J lost 7 bases. Germline V gives CDR1 KGHDR, CDR2 SFDVKD. The CDR3 runs 13 residues. Here the CDR3 DNA reads TGTGCCACCAGTCCGGGACAGGGGGGTGGCTACACCTTC. It encodes CATSPGQGGGYTF.

This sequence joins TRBV16 and TRBJ1-5, with 7 nucleotides matching TRBD1. This CDR3 region has 17 residues. V was pared by 4 bases and J by 2 bases, with 11 bases of the junction left unmatched. Germline V gives CDR1 KGHSY, CDR2 FQNENV. The chain's CDR3 is CASSREGQYYGNQPQHF. CDR3 nucleotide sequence: TGTGCCAGCAGCCGAGAGGGACAGTATTATGGCAATCAGCCCCAGCATTTT.

V is TRBV19 and J is TRBJ1-4; a possible D gene is TRBD1 (6 bases). CDR1 LNHDA and CDR2 SQIVND come from the germline V gene (reference sequence). The CDR3 is 13 residues long. Between the trimmed V and J ends, which lost 4 bases and 6 bases, there was a span of 9 bases. In DNA, the CDR3 is TGTGCCAGTAGTAGGGGGCTGTATGAAAAACTGTTTTTT. It specifies CASSRGLYEKLFF.

The genes are TRBV7-9 and TRBJ2-1, with TRBD2 identical over 7 bases. The germline V gene has CDR1 SEHNR and CDR2 FQNEAQ (reference sequence). The CDR3 length is 12 residues. V shed 5 bases, J shed 15 bases, and the junction held 10 bases outside the gene matches. The CDR3 nucleotides are TGTGCCAGCAGCCTAGTTGCGGGAGAAGGGTTCTTC. Protein sequence: CASSLVAGEGFF.

Comment on this clone: One end of the junction does not line up with germline, which may come from a read error. The gene calls are TRBV5-1 and TRBJ2-3; D unclear. The CDR3 sequence is 11 residues long. From germline, CDR1 is SGHRS and CDR2 YFSETQ. The CDR3 protein is CASSEDNPLHF. CDR3 nucleotides: TGCGCCAGCAGCGAAGACAACCCACTGCATTTT.

The V and J genes are TRBV5-6 and TRBJ2-5, with 7 positions matching TRBD2. Per germline, CDR1 SGHDT and CDR2 YYEEEE. CDR3 length: 14 residues. V was clipped by 6 bases and J by 7 bases; unmatched bases: 12. The CDR3 loop is CASTLGTGGPTQYF. As DNA, the CDR3 is TGTGCCAGCACCCTGGGAACGGGGGGTCCGACCCAGTACTTC. The entire variable domain, with the rest obtained from reference TRBV5-6 and TRBJ2-5, is as follows: DAGVTQSPTHLIKTRGQQVTLRCSPKSGHDTVSWYQQALGQGPQFIFQYYEEEERQRGNFPDRFSGHQFPNYSSELNVNALLLGDSALYLCASTLGTGGPTQYFGPGTRLLVL.

The chain recombines TRBV2 with TRBJ1-5, with D hard to call. The CDR3 is made up of 14 amino acids. Germline loops: CDR1 SNHLY, CDR2 FYNNEI. V was trimmed by 1 base and J by 1 base, leaving 5 bases between them. The CDR3 DNA reads as TGTGCCAGCAGTGAAGGACTGAGCAATCAGCCCCAGCATTTT. Its protein product is CASSEGLSNQPQHF.

With respect to this clone: At one of its ends the junction is not consistent with the germline gene, which may arise from a read error. The chain employs TRBV5-6 and TRBJ1-1, with 9 bases identical to TRBD1. This CDR3 has 14 residues. CDR1 and CDR2 (germline): SGHDT, YYEEEE. The CDR3 sequence is CASSPEGQGLLSVF. The CDR3 nucleotides are TGTGCCAGCAGCCCGGAGGGACAGGGTCTCTTATCGGTCTTT.

This rearrangement joins TRBV6-5 to TRBJ1-1; the match to TRBD1 covers 11 bases. After removal of 7 bases from V and 10 bases from J, the junction contained 8 bases not matched to a gene. This CDR3 contains 13 residues. In germline, CDR1 is MNHEY, CDR2 SVGAGI. The CDR3, as DNA: TGTGCCAGCACCTTGGGACAGGGGGAAGGAGCTTTCTTT. It translates to CASTLGQGEGAFF.